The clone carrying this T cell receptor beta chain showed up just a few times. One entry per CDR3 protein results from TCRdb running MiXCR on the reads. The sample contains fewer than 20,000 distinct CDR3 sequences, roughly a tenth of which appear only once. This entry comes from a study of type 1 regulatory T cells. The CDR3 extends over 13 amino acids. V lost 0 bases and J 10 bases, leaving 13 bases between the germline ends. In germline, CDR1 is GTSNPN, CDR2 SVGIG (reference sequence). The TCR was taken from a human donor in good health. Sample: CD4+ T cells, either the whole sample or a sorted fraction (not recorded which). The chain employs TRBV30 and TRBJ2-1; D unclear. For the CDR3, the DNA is TGTGCCTGGAGTGTACTTTTCAGGCGCGAGCAGTTCTTC. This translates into CAWSVLFRREQFF.